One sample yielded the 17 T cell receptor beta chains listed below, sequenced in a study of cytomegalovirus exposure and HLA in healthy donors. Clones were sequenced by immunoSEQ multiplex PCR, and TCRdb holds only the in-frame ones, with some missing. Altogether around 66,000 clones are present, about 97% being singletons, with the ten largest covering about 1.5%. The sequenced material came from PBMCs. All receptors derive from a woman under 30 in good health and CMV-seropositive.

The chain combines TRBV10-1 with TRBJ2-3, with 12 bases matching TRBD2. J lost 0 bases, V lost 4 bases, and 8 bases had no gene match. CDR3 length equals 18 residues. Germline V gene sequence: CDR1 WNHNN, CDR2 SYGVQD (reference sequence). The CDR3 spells CASSGGPGTSGSTDTQYF. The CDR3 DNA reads TGCGCCAGCAGTGGTGGGCCTGGGACTAGCGGGAGCACAGATACGCAGTATTTT.

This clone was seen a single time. This chain's CDR3 is CACKMRGRETQYF. DNA of the CDR3: TGTGCCTGCAAGATGCGGGGCAGGGAGACCCAGTACTTC. The chain has TRBV18 and TRBJ2-5; weak D call: TRBD2 (6 bases). Germline assignment: CDR1 KGHSH and CDR2 LQKENI. The length of the CDR3 is 13 residues. With 11 bases removed from V and 5 bases from J, the gap between germline ends came to 18 bases.

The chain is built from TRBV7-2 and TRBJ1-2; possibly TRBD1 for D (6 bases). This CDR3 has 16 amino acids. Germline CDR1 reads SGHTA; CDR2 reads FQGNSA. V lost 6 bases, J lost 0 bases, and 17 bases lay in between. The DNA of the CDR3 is TGTGCCAGCAGTCTCGCAGGGGCCGTTTCTAACTATGGCTACACCTTC. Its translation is CASSLAGAVSNYGYTF.

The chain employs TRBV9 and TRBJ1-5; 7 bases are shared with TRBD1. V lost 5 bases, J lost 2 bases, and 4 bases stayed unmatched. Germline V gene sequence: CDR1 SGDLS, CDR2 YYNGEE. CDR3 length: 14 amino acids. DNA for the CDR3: TGTGCCAGCAGTCCCCAGGGGGGCAATCAGCCCCAGCATTTT. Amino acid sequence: CASSPQGGNQPQHF.

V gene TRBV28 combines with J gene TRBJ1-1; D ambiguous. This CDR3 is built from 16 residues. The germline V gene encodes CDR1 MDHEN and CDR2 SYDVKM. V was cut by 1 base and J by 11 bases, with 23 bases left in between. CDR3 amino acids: CASSLFRGDGSSVAFF. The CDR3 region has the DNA TGTGCCAGCAGTTTATTTCGAGGTGACGGTTCCTCTGTGGCTTTCTTT.

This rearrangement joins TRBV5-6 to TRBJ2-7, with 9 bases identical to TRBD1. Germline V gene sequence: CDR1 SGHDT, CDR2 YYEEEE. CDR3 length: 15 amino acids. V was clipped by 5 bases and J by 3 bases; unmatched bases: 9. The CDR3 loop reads CASRGGGQGGYEQYF. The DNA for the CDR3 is TGTGCCAGCAGGGGCGGGGGACAGGGAGGCTACGAGCAGTACTTC. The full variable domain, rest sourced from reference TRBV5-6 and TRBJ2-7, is DAGVTQSPTHLIKTRGQQVTLRCSPKSGHDTVSWYQQALGQGPQFIFQYYEEEERQRGNFPDRFSGHQFPNYSSELNVNALLLGDSALYLCASRGGGQGGYEQYFGPGTRLTVT.

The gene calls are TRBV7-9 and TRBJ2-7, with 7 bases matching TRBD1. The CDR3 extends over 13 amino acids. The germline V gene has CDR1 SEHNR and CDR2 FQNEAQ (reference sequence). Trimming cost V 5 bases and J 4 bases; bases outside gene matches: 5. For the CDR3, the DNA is TGTGCCAGCAGCGGACGACAGGGTTACGAGCAGTACTTC. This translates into CASSGRQGYEQYF.

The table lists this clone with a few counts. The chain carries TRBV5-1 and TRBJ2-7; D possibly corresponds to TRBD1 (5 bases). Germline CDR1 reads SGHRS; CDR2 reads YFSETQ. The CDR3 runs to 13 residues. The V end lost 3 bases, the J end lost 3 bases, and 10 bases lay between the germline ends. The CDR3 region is CASSSPGIYEQYF. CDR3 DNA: TGCGCCAGCAGCTCGCCAGGGATCTACGAGCAGTACTTC.

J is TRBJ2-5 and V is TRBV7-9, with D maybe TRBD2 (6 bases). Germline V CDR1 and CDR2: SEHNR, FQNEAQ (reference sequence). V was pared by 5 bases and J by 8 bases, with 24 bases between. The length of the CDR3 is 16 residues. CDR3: CASSTTAGLTPETQYF. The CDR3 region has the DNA TGTGCCAGCAGCACTACTGCCGGACTAACTCCCGAAACCCAGTACTTC.

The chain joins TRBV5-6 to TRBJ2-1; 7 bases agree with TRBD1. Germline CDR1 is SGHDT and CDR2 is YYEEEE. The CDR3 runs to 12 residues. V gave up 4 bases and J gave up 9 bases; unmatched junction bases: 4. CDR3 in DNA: TGTGCCAGCAGCGACGACAGGGTTGAGCAGTTCTTC. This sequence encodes CASSDDRVEQFF.

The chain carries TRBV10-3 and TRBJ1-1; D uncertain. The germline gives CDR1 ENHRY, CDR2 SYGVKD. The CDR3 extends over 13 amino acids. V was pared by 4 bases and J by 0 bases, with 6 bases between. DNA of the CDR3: TGTGCCATCAGTGTGAGGATGAACACTGAAGCTTTCTTT. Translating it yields CAISVRMNTEAFF.

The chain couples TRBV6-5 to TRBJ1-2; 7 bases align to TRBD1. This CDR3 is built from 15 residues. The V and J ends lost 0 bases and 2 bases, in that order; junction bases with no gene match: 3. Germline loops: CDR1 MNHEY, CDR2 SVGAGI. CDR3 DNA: TGTGCCAGCAGTTACTCCCGGGACAGAAACTATGGCTACACCTTC. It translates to CASSYSRDRNYGYTF.

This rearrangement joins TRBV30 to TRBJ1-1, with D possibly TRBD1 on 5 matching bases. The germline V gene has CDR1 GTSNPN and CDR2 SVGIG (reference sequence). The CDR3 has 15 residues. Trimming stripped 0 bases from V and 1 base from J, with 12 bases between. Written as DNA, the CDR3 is TGTGCCTGGAGTGTACATGGTACAGGGAACACTGAAGCTTTCTTT. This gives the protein CAWSVHGTGNTEAFF.

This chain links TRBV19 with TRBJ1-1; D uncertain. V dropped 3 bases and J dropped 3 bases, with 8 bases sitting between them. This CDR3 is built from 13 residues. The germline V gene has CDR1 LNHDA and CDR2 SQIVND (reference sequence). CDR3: CASSMRRDTEAFF. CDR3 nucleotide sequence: TGTGCCAGTAGTATGCGTCGTGACACTGAAGCTTTCTTT.

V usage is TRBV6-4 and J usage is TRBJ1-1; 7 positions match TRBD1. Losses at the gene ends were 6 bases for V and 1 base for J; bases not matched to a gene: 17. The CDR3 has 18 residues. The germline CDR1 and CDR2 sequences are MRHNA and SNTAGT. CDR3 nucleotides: TGTGCCAGCAGGACCGACACACCCCCGACAGGGCGGAACACTGAAGCTTTCTTT. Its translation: CASRTDTPPTGRNTEAFF.

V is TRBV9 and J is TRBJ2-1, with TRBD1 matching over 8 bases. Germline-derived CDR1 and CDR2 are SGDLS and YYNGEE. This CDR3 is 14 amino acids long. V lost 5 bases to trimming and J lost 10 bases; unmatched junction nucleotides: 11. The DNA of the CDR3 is TGTGCCAGCAGAGGGACAGGTATTGGTGGGGAGCAGTTCTTC. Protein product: CASRGTGIGGEQFF.

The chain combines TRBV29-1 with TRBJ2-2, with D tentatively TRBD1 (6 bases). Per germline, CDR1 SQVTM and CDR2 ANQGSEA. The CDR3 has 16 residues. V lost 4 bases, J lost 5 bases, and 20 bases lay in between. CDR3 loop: CSVVADSRVGTGELFF. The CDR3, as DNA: TGCAGCGTTGTGGCGGACAGTCGGGTTGGAACCGGGGAGCTGTTTTTT.